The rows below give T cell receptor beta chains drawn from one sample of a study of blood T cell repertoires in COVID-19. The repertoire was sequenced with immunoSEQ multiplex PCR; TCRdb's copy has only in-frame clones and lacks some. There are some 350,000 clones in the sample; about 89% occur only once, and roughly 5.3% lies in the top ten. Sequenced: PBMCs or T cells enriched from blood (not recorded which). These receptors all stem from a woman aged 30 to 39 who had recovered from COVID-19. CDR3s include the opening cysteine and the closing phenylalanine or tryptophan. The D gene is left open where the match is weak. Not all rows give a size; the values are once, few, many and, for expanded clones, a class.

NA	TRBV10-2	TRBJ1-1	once	TGCGCCAGCAGTGAGTCGAGGAGGGTCTACACTGAAGCTTTCTTT	CASSESRRVYTEAFF
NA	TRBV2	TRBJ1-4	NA	TGTGCCAGCAGTGAGGGGCGCCGATCAACTAATGAAAAACTGTTTTTT	CASSEGRRSTNEKLFF
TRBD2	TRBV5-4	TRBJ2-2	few	TGTGCCAGCAGCTCAGACAGCGGGAAGACGGCCGGGGAGCTGTTTTTT	CASSSDSGKTAGELFF
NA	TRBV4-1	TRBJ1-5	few	TGCGCCAGCAGCCGAGAAGCAGGGTTTGGGCAGCCCCAGCATTTT	CASSREAGFGQPQHF
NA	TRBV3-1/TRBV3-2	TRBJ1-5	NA	TGTGCCAGCAGCGGCTACGGGGATCAGCCCCAGCATTTT	CASSGYGDQPQHF
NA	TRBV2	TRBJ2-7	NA	TGTGCCAGCACCCCGGGGGAACCCTATACTAACGAGCAGTACTTC	CASTPGEPYTNEQYF
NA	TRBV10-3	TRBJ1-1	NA	TGTGCCACCCGGGGGAGCGGCAACACTGAAGCTTTCTTT	CATRGSGNTEAFF
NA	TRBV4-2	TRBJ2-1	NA	TGTGCCAGCAGCCAAGAGGGCTACAGGGCCAGCGAGCAGTTCTTC	CASSQEGYRASEQFF
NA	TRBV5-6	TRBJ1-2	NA	TGTGCCAGCAGCTTGGTCGCGGCAGGGAGGCGGGTCGGTGGCTACACCTTC	CASSLVAAGRRVGGYTF
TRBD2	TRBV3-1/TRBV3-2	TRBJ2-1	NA	TGTGCCAGCAGCCAAGCGGGTTCGGTAGCGGGGTCTTGGTTCTTC	CASSQAGSVAGSWFF
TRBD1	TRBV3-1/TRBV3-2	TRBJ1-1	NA	TGTGCCAGTACAACTAGACAGGGGGCGTGGACTGAAGCTTTCTTT	CASTTRQGAWTEAFF
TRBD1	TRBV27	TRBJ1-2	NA	TGTGCCAGCAGTCGACAGGGGGCGGTTTACTATGGCTACACCTTC	CASSRQGAVYYGYTF
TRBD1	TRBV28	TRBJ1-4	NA	TGTGCCAGCAGTTGGCAGGGGGAACTGTTTTTT	CASSWQGELFF
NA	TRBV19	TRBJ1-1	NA	TGTGCCAGTAGTTTTAAGGAACGGGACACTGAAGCTTTCTTT	CASSFKERDTEAFF
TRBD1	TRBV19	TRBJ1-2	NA	TGTGCCAGTAGTGCCGACAGGGGGCTCTACTATGGCTACACCTTC	CASSADRGLYYGYTF
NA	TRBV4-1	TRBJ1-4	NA	TGCGCCAGCAGCCAAGTTTGGGGGGATGAAAAACTGTTTTTT	CASSQVWGDEKLFF
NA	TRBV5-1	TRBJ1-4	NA	TGCGCCAGCGGGCAGCAGGGGACTAATGAAAAACTGTTTTTT	CASGQQGTNEKLFF
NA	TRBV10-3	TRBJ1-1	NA	TGTGCCATCCGTTGGGGGCTGAACACTGAAGCTTTCTTT	CAIRWGLNTEAFF
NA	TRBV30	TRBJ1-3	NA	TGTGCCTGGAGTCAAACAGGGTCTGGAAACACCATATATTTT	CAWSQTGSGNTIYF
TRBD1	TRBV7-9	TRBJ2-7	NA	TGTGCCAGCAGCTCACAGGGGTACGAGCAGTACTTC	CASSSQGYEQYF
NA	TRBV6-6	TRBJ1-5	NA	TGTGCCAGCAGGTTCAGTAATCTGCAGCCCCAGCATTTT	CASRFSNLQPQHF
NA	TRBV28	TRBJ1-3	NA	TGTGCCAGCAGTGTCGACAGCCCCGACACCATATATTTT	CASSVDSPDTIYF
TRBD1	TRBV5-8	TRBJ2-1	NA	TGTGCCAGCAGCGAGGGACAGGGTGTGTTTGAGCAGTTCTTC	CASSEGQGVFEQFF
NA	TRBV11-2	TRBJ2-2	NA	TGTGCCAGCAGCCGGGGAGCCGGGGAGCTGTTTTTT	CASSRGAGELFF
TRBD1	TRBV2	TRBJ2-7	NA	TGTGCCAGCAGGAAGGACAGGGTCGGCTCCTACGAGCAGTACTTC	CASRKDRVGSYEQYF
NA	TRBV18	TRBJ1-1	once	TGTGCCAGCTCACCACTGGCAAAAAACACTGAAGCTTTCTTT	CASSPLAKNTEAFF
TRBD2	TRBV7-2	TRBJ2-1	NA	TGTGCCAGCAGCTTAGCGTTGGGGCAGCCCGGGGGGTACAATGAGCAGTTCTTC	CASSLALGQPGGYNEQFF
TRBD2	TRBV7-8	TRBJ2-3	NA	TGTGCCAGCAGCCCCCTAACTAGCGGGGGATGGTCTAGCACAGATACGCAGTATTTT	CASSPLTSGGWSSTDTQYF
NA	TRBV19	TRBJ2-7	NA	TGTGCCAGTAGTACGGGCTACGAGCAGTACTTC	CASSTGYEQYF
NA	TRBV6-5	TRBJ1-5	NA	TGTGCCAGTAAGGAGCAGTCGGGCAATCAGCCCCAGCATTTT	CASKEQSGNQPQHF
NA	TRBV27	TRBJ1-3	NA	TGTGCCAGCAGCAGAAACAGGGATCTCTCAGACACCATATATTTT	CASSRNRDLSDTIYF
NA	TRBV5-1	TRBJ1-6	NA	TGCGGGAGGGATTCCTATAATTCACCCCTCCACTTT	CGRDSYNSPLHF